Presented here are 20 T cell receptor beta chains from one specimen sequenced in a study of T cell repertoires in cytomegalovirus infection. TCRdb re-called the reads through MiXCR, storing one row per CDR3 protein. The table has approximately 500,000 distinct CDR3 sequences, 16% seen once. The sequenced sample consisted of CD8+ T cells from PBMCs. These receptors all come from a human donor in good health (CMV status not recorded). Some clones in this sample may be carry-over from other donors' samples.

This clonotype has a handful of counts. This chain joins TRBV23-1 and TRBJ1-5; D is undetermined. TRBV23-1 is an ORF for which the function is uncertain. The CDR3 sequence is 18 residues long. Trimming pared 3 bases from V and 0 bases from J, leaving 18 bases between. The CDR3 loop is CASSHYDGLRGSNQPQHF. CDR3 DNA sequence: TGCGCCAGCAGTCACTACGACGGCCTTCGCGGTAGCAATCAGCCCCAGCATTTT.

Turning to this clonotype: The germline gene is not matched at one end of the junction; a read error may be the cause. CDR3 coding DNA: TGTGCAAGCAGTTTCCCCGGGACAGGGCAGGAAAATGAGCAGTTCTTC. Translation: CASSFPGTGQENEQFF. The gene calls are TRBV28 and TRBJ2-1, with 9 bases identical to TRBD1. There are 16 residues in the CDR3. Per the germline V gene, CDR1 is MDHEN and CDR2 is SYDVKM.

This clonotype was counted only a few times. V gene TRBV5-5 combines with J gene TRBJ2-7; TRBD1 aligns across 8 bases. This CDR3 is 15 amino acids long. Per the germline V gene, CDR1 is SGHKS and CDR2 is YYEKEE (reference sequence). The junction had 3 bases not matched to a gene; V was cut back by 1 base and J by 0 bases. The CDR3, as DNA: TGTGCCAGCAGCTTGTTTGGACAGGGCTCCTACGAGCAGTACTTC. Translating it yields CASSLFGQGSYEQYF.

This clonotype was seen only a few times. This chain uses TRBV29-1 with TRBJ2-1; no clear D gene. Germline V CDR1 and CDR2: SQVTM, ANQGSEA. This CDR3 has 12 amino acids. Trimming removed 7 bases from V and 4 bases from J, with 11 bases in between. CDR3 nucleotide sequence: TGCAGCGGGGGTCGGGTATACAATGAGCAGTTCTTC. This translates into CSGGRVYNEQFF.

This clonotype was recorded at least ten times. The rearrangement uses TRBV7-9 and TRBJ2-5; TRBD1 matches 9 bases. The CDR3 consists of 17 residues. Trimming at V came to 5 bases and at J to 4 bases, leaving 14 bases not matched to a gene. Germline CDR1 is SEHNR and CDR2 is FQNEAQ (reference sequence). CDR3 coding DNA: TGTGCCAGCAGCCCTATAACAGGGGGCGCCCCGGGAGAGACCCAGTACTTC. It codes for CASSPITGGAPGETQYF.

This clonotype was counted many times. The V call is TRBV7-2, the J call TRBJ1-1; D uncertain. The germline V gene encodes CDR1 SGHTA and CDR2 FQGNSA. The CDR3 consists of 13 residues. The V end lost 5 bases, the J end lost 6 bases, and 13 bases lay between the germline ends. The CDR3 sequence: CASSQVTSSEAFF. The DNA of the CDR3 is TGTGCCAGCAGCCAAGTTACGTCTTCTGAAGCTTTCTTT.

J is TRBJ2-7 and V is TRBV13; D is possibly TRBD2 (5 bases). CDR3 length equals 13 residues. Germline lookup yields CDR1 PRHDT and CDR2 FYEKMQ (reference sequence). V gave up 1 base and J gave up 6 bases, with 10 bases separating them. In DNA form, the CDR3 reads TGTGCCAGCAGCTTAGAGCTAGCTGGCGAGCAGTACTTC. This sequence encodes CASSLELAGEQYF. Combining the CDR3 with reference TRBV13 and TRBJ2-7 gives the whole variable domain AAGVIQSPRHLIKEKRETATLKCYPIPRHDTVYWYQQGPGQDPQFLISFYEKMQSDKGSIPDRFSAQQFSDYHSELNMSSLELGDSALYFCASSLELAGEQYFGPGTRLTVT.

This clonotype has a count of ten or more. The rearrangement links TRBV7-2 to TRBJ2-1; TRBD1 aligns across 7 bases. The J segment lost 3 bases and the V segment lost 7 bases, leaving 18 bases of the junction unmatched. This CDR3 spans 18 amino acids. CDR1 and CDR2 (germline): SGHTA, FQGNSA. CDR3 amino acids: CASTSPGPTGAYYNEQFF. In DNA form, the CDR3 reads TGTGCCAGCACCTCTCCCGGACCCACAGGGGCATACTACAATGAGCAGTTCTTC.

This clonotype was counted only a few times. J is TRBJ1-6 and V is TRBV15, with D maybe TRBD1 (5 bases). In germline, CDR1 is LNHNV, CDR2 YYDKDF (reference sequence). Trimming took 0 bases from V and 2 from J, leaving 11 bases between them. This CDR3 is built from 17 residues. The CDR3, as DNA: TGTGCCACCAGCAGAGATACCAGGGCCGCCTATAATTCACCCCTCCACTTT. Its protein is CATSRDTRAAYNSPLHF.

This clonotype has just a few counts. J is TRBJ2-7 and V is TRBV20-1, with D possibly being TRBD1 or TRBD2 (6 bases each). This CDR3 has 13 residues. The germline gives CDR1 DFQATT, CDR2 SNEGSKA (reference sequence). With 6 bases removed from V and 2 bases from J, the gap between germline ends came to 14 bases. The CDR3 here is CSARAGGTYEQYF. The DNA of the CDR3 is TGCAGTGCGAGGGCCGGGGGCACCTACGAGCAGTACTTC.

There are many counts of this clonotype. V gene TRBV19 combines with J gene TRBJ1-5; 7 bases align to TRBD1. V was clipped by 3 bases and J by 3 bases; unmatched bases: 5. The CDR3 consists of 15 residues. Germline values: CDR1 LNHDA, CDR2 SQIVND (reference sequence). CDR3 DNA sequence: TGTGCCAGTAGTATCGGAGGGGGCCACAATCAGCCCCAGCATTTT. Protein: CASSIGGGHNQPQHF.

This clonotype has just a few counts. The rearrangement links TRBV5-1 to TRBJ1-6; tentative D call: TRBD1 (6 bases). This CDR3 has 15 amino acids. CDR1 and CDR2 from the germline V gene are SGHRS and YFSETQ. The ends were cut back, 4 bases at V and 4 bases at J, with 12 bases in the middle. CDR3 in amino acids: CASSQDSTYNSPLHF. CDR3 nucleotides: TGCGCCAGCAGCCAGGACAGTACTTATAATTCACCCCTCCACTTT.

This clonotype has at least ten counts. The V call is TRBV7-8, the J call TRBJ2-1; 11 nucleotides match TRBD2. Looked up from germline, CDR1 is SGHVS and CDR2 is FQNEAQ. The V and J ends lost 5 bases and 8 bases, in that order; junction bases with no gene match: 8. The CDR3 covers 15 residues. The CDR3 DNA reads TGTGCCAGCAGCCCTACTAGCGGGAGTTACGATGAGCAGTTCTTC. It is translated as CASSPTSGSYDEQFF.

The chain is built from TRBV20-1 and TRBJ2-1; 7 nucleotides line up with TRBD1. V shed 6 bases and J 0 bases; nucleotides not matched to a gene: 11. From germline, CDR1 is DFQATT and CDR2 SNEGSKA (reference sequence). The CDR3 is made up of 16 amino acids. The CDR3 protein is CSAPVDRSVSYNEQFF. CDR3 sequence (DNA): TGCAGTGCCCCAGTGGACAGGAGTGTCTCCTACAATGAGCAGTTCTTC.

Only one count was recorded for this clonotype. The V and J genes are TRBV9 and TRBJ2-5; 10 bases are shared with TRBD2. The CDR3 covers 15 residues. V shed 3 bases and J 5 bases; nucleotides not matched to a gene: 7. Germline CDR1 reads SGDLS; CDR2 reads YYNGEE. In nucleotides, the CDR3 is TGTGCCAGCAGCGCGGGGACTAGCGATGGGGAGACCCAGTACTTC. Its translation is CASSAGTSDGETQYF.

This clonotype has a count of ten or more. The V and J genes are TRBV7-9 and TRBJ2-5; D is undetermined. The CDR3 length is 15 residues. Germline-derived CDR1 and CDR2 are SEHNR and FQNEAQ (reference sequence). V was shortened by 1 base and J by 0 bases, with 9 bases between the two germline ends. CDR3 DNA sequence: TGTGCCAGCAGCTTAGGACCTTTGTACCAAGAGACCCAGTACTTC. Translation: CASSLGPLYQETQYF.

The gene calls are TRBV19 and TRBJ2-1; 7 bases agree with TRBD2. Germline loops: CDR1 LNHDA, CDR2 SQIVND (reference sequence). Trimming took 3 bases from V and 9 from J; bases not matched to a gene: 11. This CDR3 region has 15 residues. CDR3 in amino acids: CASSIGEGSWGEQFF. CDR3 nucleotides: TGTGCCAGTAGTATTGGGGAGGGGAGCTGGGGTGAGCAGTTCTTC.

This clonotype was found many times. The V and J genes are TRBV20-1 and TRBJ2-3; 8 bases line up with TRBD1. The length of the CDR3 is 16 residues. Per the germline V gene, CDR1 is DFQATT and CDR2 is SNEGSKA (reference sequence). The junction had 14 bases not matched to a gene; V was cut back by 5 bases and J by 4 bases. The CDR3 DNA follows: TGCAGTGCTCCAAAGATCGAGGCGGGACAGGCAGATACGCAGTATTTT. Translation gives CSAPKIEAGQADTQYF.

This chain links TRBV5-1 with TRBJ2-5, with 9 nucleotides matching TRBD2. There are 16 residues in the CDR3. CDR1 SGHRS and CDR2 YFSETQ come from the germline V gene. Trimming at V came to 1 base and at J to 1 base, leaving 5 bases not matched to a gene. In DNA, the CDR3 is TGCGCCAGCAGCTTGTCTCCTAGCGGGACCCAAGAGACCCAGTACTTC. Translating it yields CASSLSPSGTQETQYF.

This clonotype was counted at least ten times. The CDR3 bases are TGCGCCAGCAGTGATCGGTTCGAGTTGCGGGACAGCGAAAACACCGGGGAGCTGTTTTTT. Protein: CASSDRFELRDSENTGELFF. The rearrangement joins TRBV10-1 to TRBJ2-2, with TRBD1 as a possible D gene (7 bases). V lost 3 bases and J 2 bases, leaving 25 bases between the germline ends. The CDR3 extends over 20 amino acids. The germline V gene encodes CDR1 WNHNN and CDR2 SYGVQD (reference sequence).